Listed below are T cell receptor beta chains from one sample, sequenced in a study of chemoradiotherapy in HPV16-positive cancers. Using immunoSEQ multiplex PCR, the repertoire was profiled, and TCRdb retains in-frame clones only, with some absent. The top ten hold around 3.6% of the sample, which has about 20,000 clones, roughly 82% seen once. Here the sequenced sample was blood, taken from a patient who underwent chemoradiotherapy. These receptors all come from a human donor with HPV-associated anogenital cancer. Both conserved end residues are part of each CDR3. Fields, in order: V gene, J gene, clone size, D gene, CDR3 protein, CDR3 DNA. A D gene is named only where the DNA matches it firmly. Only part of the rows carry a size: once, few, many, or a class if the clone is expanded.

>TRBV18|TRBJ2-7|.|.
CASSPIGYEQYF
TGTGCCAGCTCACCCATTGGCTACGAGCAGTACTTC
>TRBV29-1|TRBJ2-6|.|TRBD2
CSVAGGTGANVLTF
TGCAGCGTTGCGGGGGGAACTGGGGCCAACGTCCTGACTTTC
>TRBV7-2|TRBJ1-5|.|.
CASSPSGTLSNQPQHF
TGTGCCAGCAGCCCCTCGGGCACTCTAAGCAATCAGCCCCAGCATTTT
>TRBV5-1|TRBJ2-5|once|TRBD1
CASSFGQGAGETQYF
TGCGCCAGCAGCTTTGGACAGGGGGCGGGGGAGACCCAGTACTTC
>TRBV4-1|TRBJ2-7|.|.
CASSQVVAELEQYF
TGCGCCAGCAGCCAAGTGGTAGCGGAACTCGAGCAGTACTTC
>TRBV7-3|TRBJ1-3|.|TRBD1
CASSPGAGGRDGNTIYF
TGTGCCAGCAGCCCAGGGGCAGGGGGTAGGGATGGAAACACCATATATTTT
>TRBV4-1|TRBJ2-7|.|.
CASSPGLITYEQYF
TGCGCCAGCAGCCCTGGACTCATTACCTACGAGCAGTACTTC
>TRBV5-1|TRBJ2-4|few|TRBD2
CASSLEVGGSVNIQYF
TGCGCCAGCAGCTTGGAGGTGGGAGGGTCGGTGAACATTCAGTACTTC
>TRBV18|TRBJ2-3|.|.
CASSPGLASVADTQYF
TGTGCCAGCTCACCTGGTTTGGCTAGCGTAGCAGATACGCAGTATTTT
>TRBV12-5|TRBJ1-1|.|.
CASGLWVIGYTEAFF
TGTGCTAGTGGTCTTTGGGTAATTGGTTACACTGAAGCTTTCTTT
>TRBV6-5|TRBJ1-1|.|.
CASSYRDSYDEAFF
TGTGCCAGCAGTTACCGGGATAGTTACGATGAAGCTTTCTTT
>TRBV14|TRBJ2-2|.|.
CASSPQNTGELFF
TGTGCCAGCAGCCCTCAAAACACCGGGGAGCTGTTTTTT
>TRBV6-1|TRBJ1-2|.|.
CASSVRGREEYGYTF
TGTGCCAGTTCTGTCAGGGGTAGGGAAGAATATGGCTACACCTTC
>TRBV4-3|TRBJ1-6|.|TRBD1
CASSQQGANNSPLHF
TGCGCCAGCAGCCAACAGGGGGCCAATAATTCACCCCTCCACTTT
>TRBV5-4|TRBJ2-5|.|TRBD2
CASSREGGTSVETQYF
TGTGCCAGCAGCCGGGAGGGGGGGACTAGCGTAGAGACCCAGTACTTC
>TRBV6-5|TRBJ2-5|.|TRBD1
CASSSTGGQETQYF
TGTGCCAGCAGTTCCACAGGGGGTCAGGAGACCCAGTACTTC
>TRBV6-5|TRBJ2-7|.|.
CASREQDYEQYF
TGTGCCAGCAGGGAACAGGACTACGAGCAGTACTTC
>TRBV12-5|TRBJ1-3|.|TRBD1
CASGLGTGSGNTIYF
TGTGCTAGTGGTTTGGGGACAGGCTCTGGAAACACCATATATTTT
>TRBV5-4|TRBJ2-6|.|TRBD2
CASSLGGGEFGANVLTF
TGTGCCAGCAGCTTGGGCGGGGGGGAATTTGGGGCCAACGTCCTGACTTTC
>TRBV7-9|TRBJ2-2|few|TRBD2
CASSRLTTRLAGGTGELFF
TGTGCCAGCAGTCGACTGACTACCCGACTAGCGGGGGGCACCGGGGAGCTGTTTTTT
>TRBV7-2|TRBJ2-1|.|TRBD1
CASSLSGQGYEQFF
TGTGCCAGCAGCTTATCCGGACAGGGGTACGAGCAGTTCTTC
>TRBV6-6|TRBJ2-3|.|.
CASSYDLEADTQYF
TGTGCCAGCAGTTACGATTTGGAGGCAGATACGCAGTATTTT
>TRBV14|TRBJ1-2|.|.
CASSQGEGIFYGYTF
TGTGCCAGCAGCCAAGGGGAAGGGATATTCTATGGCTACACCTTC
>TRBV7-9|TRBJ2-7|.|.
CASSPTSYEQYF
TGTGCCAGCAGCCCAACCTCCTACGAGCAGTACTTC
>TRBV7-2|TRBJ2-5|.|TRBD2
CASSFGGGGETQYF
TGTGCCAGCAGCTTCGGCGGGGGAGGGGAGACCCAGTACTTC
>TRBV6-5|TRBJ2-7|.|.
CASSYSGVSYEQYF
TGTGCCAGCAGTTATTCAGGGGTAAGCTACGAGCAGTACTTC
>TRBV29-1|TRBJ2-1|.|TRBD1
CSVEISGGYEQFF
TGCAGCGTCGAGATTTCAGGGGGTTATGAGCAGTTCTTC
>TRBV11-2|TRBJ2-7|few|.
CASSLTLTFYEQYF
TGTGCCAGCAGCTTAACCCTTACCTTCTACGAGCAGTACTTC
>TRBV7-8|TRBJ1-4|.|.
CASSLRPGSSLNEKLFF
TGTGCCAGCAGCTTACGTCCGGGCTCATCATTGAATGAAAAACTGTTTTTT
>TRBV4-2|TRBJ2-3|.|.
CASSHGTDTQYF
TGTGCCAGCAGCCATGGCACAGATACGCAGTATTTT
>TRBV19|TRBJ1-5|few|.
CASSMRGANQPQHF
TGTGCCAGTAGTATGCGGGGAGCCAATCAGCCCCAGCATTTT
>TRBV5-4|TRBJ2-3|.|TRBD2
CASSLPISGSTDTQYF
TGTGCCAGCAGCTTACCAATTAGCGGGAGCACAGATACGCAGTATTTT
>TRBV6-5|TRBJ1-2|.|.
CASSYWTELIYGYTF
TGTGCCAGCAGTTATTGGACAGAATTGATCTATGGCTACACCTTC
>TRBV29-1|TRBJ2-3|.|.
CSVRLGDSTDTQYF
TGCAGCGTTAGACTTGGGGATTCCACAGATACGCAGTATTTT
>TRBV6-6|TRBJ1-1|.|TRBD1
CASSYDDRVVTEAFF
TGTGCCAGCAGCTACGATGACAGGGTTGTCACTGAAGCTTTCTTT
>TRBV2|TRBJ2-3|.|TRBD2
CASSETSGTTDTQYF
TGTGCCAGCAGTGAGACTAGCGGGACCACAGATACGCAGTATTTT
>TRBV5-4|TRBJ2-6|.|.
CASSLVHPSGANVLTF
TGTGCCAGCAGCTTGGTCCACCCCTCTGGGGCCAACGTCCTGACTTTC
>TRBV2|TRBJ2-5|.|TRBD2
CASSTTSGGATQYF
TGTGCCAGCAGTACCACTAGCGGGGGGGCGACCCAGTACTTC
>TRBV19|TRBJ2-7|.|.
CASSMRSTSYEQYF
TGTGCCAGTAGTATGCGTAGCACAAGCTACGAGCAGTACTTC
>TRBV29-1|TRBJ2-3|.|.
CSVLQVVGPLTVPDTQYF
TGCAGCGTTTTGCAAGTAGTGGGGCCCCTCACCGTCCCAGATACGCAGTATTTT
>TRBV19|TRBJ2-3|once|TRBD1
CASRPLGQGIPDTQYF
TGTGCCAGTAGGCCCTTAGGACAGGGGATCCCAGATACGCAGTATTTT
>TRBV5-6|TRBJ1-5|.|.
CASSWGGVRDQPQHF
TGTGCCAGCAGCTGGGGCGGGGTTCGCGATCAGCCCCAGCATTTT
>TRBV7-9|TRBJ1-1|.|.
CASSFSDLGGTEAFF
TGTGCCAGCAGCTTCTCGGACCTGGGGGGCACTGAAGCTTTCTTT
>TRBV2|TRBJ2-1|.|TRBD1
CASRRDREIYEQFF
TGTGCCAGCAGGAGGGACAGGGAGATTTATGAGCAGTTCTTC
>TRBV10-3|TRBJ2-1|.|TRBD2
CAISVTSGGAQNEQFF
TGTGCCATCAGTGTCACTAGCGGGGGGGCTCAGAATGAGCAGTTCTTC
>TRBV5-6|TRBJ1-2|.|.
CASSPTLSLNYGYTF
TGTGCCAGCAGCCCGACACTTTCCCTTAACTATGGCTACACCTTC
>TRBV10-2|TRBJ2-7|.|.
CASSFTSYEQYF
TGCGCCAGCAGTTTCACTTCCTACGAGCAGTACTTC
>TRBV9|TRBJ2-5|.|TRBD2
CASSVGGLTEETQYF
TGTGCCAGCAGCGTAGGGGGACTAACGGAAGAGACCCAGTACTTC
>TRBV9|TRBJ1-1|few|.
CASSVDKDTEAFF
TGTGCCAGCAGCGTAGACAAAGACACTGAAGCTTTCTTT
>TRBV18|TRBJ2-7|once|TRBD1
CASSPRGTAYEQYF
TGTGCCAGCTCACCACGGGGGACAGCCTACGAGCAGTACTTC
>TRBV5-1|TRBJ2-6|.|TRBD1
CASSLSGQSLSGANVLTF
TGCGCCAGCAGCTTGTCGGGACAGTCGCTCTCTGGGGCCAACGTCCTGACTTTC
>TRBV7-6|TRBJ1-5|.|.
CASSKGRDQPQHF
TGTGCCAGCAGCAAAGGGAGGGACCAGCCCCAGCATTTT
>TRBV27|TRBJ2-6|.|.
CASSLFLSGANVLTF
TGTGCCAGCAGTTTATTCCTCTCTGGGGCCAACGTCCTGACTTTC
>TRBV7-2|TRBJ1-1|.|TRBD1
CASSFDRGGMNTEAFF
TGTGCCAGCAGTTTTGACAGGGGAGGTATGAACACTGAAGCTTTCTTT
>TRBV13|TRBJ2-7|.|.
CASSSGAAAYEQYF
TGTGCCAGCAGCTCCGGGGCAGCTGCCTACGAGCAGTACTTC
>TRBV7-2|TRBJ2-7|.|.
CASSPRVLSSYEQYF
TGTGCCAGCAGCCCCAGGGTTTTGTCCTCCTACGAGCAGTACTTC
>TRBV7-2|TRBJ2-4|once|.
CASSLGGVGNIQYF
TGTGCCAGCAGCTTAGGAGGGGTGGGAAACATTCAGTACTTC
>TRBV11-2|TRBJ1-1|.|TRBD1
CASSSGQGWAEAFF
TGTGCCAGCAGCTCCGGACAGGGGTGGGCTGAAGCTTTCTTT
>TRBV2|TRBJ1-4|.|.
CASSGQLNEKLFF
TGTGCCAGCAGCGGACAGCTTAATGAAAAACTGTTTTTT
>TRBV7-6|TRBJ2-5|.|.
CASSSAGTVAQYF
TGTGCCAGCAGCTCTGCGGGGACAGTGGCCCAGTACTTC